This TCR beta chain is drawn from a study of blood T cell repertoires in COVID-19. Background on the study: Some COVID-19 samples were acute and others convalescent; all came from the United States, Italy and Spain. Sources were T cells, B-cell-depleted T cells, or PBMCs; the material itself was cDNA or gDNA.

Per the study methods: By means of reference gene primer amplification, nucleated cell counts were estimated. Generated by immunoSEQ multiplex PCR, the TCRdb table keeps only in-frame clones and is missing some. That table supplies the V and J calls and clone size; D and trimming were determined from the DNA. Counted here are approximately 67,000 clones, roughly 90% occurring once; the ten biggest clones make up approximately 4.8%. The sequencing sample was made of peripheral blood. This sequence originates from a woman aged 55-69 years with active COVID-19.

The CDR3 region is CASSRGTSGSHEQYF. The CDR3 DNA reads as TGTGCCAGCAGCCGGGGGACTAGCGGGAGCCACGAGCAGTACTTC. V gene TRBV7-8 combines with J gene TRBJ2-7; 14 bases line up with TRBD2. The V segment lost 5 bases and the J segment 5 bases; nucleotides outside the gene matches: 5. The V gene's germline CDR1 is SGHVS and CDR2 FQNEAQ. The CDR3 contains 15 residues.